This T cell receptor beta chain was recorded in a study of blood T cell repertoires in COVID-19. Overall study: There were acute and convalescent COVID-19 samples, and they came from the United States, Italy and Spain. From T cells, B-cell-depleted T cells, or PBMCs came the material, which was cDNA or gDNA.

Original data processing: Reference gene primers were amplified, and this amplification served to estimate nucleated cell counts. Only in-frame clones appear in the TCRdb table, and some are missing; sequencing was by immunoSEQ multiplex PCR. That table is the source of V, J and clone size, and D and trimming were worked out from the DNA. The sample has hundreds of thousands of clones, around four fifths seen once; the top ten hold roughly 5.7%. The CDR3 totals 13 residues. Trimming shortened V by 6 bases and J by 5 bases, and 13 bases separated the two germline ends. Germline CDR1 MNHEY, CDR2 SVGEGT.

This clonotype was obtained from an elderly man with acute or convalescent COVID-19. V is TRBV6-2 or TRBV6-3 and J is TRBJ2-5; TRBD1 might be the D (5 bases). The source material was peripheral blood. CDR3 in amino acids: CASSRPGSETQYF. The DNA of the CDR3 is TGTGCCAGCAGCCGCCCAGGGTCGGAGACCCAGTACTTC.